The 13 T cell receptor beta chains below come from one sample, sequenced in a study of blood T cell repertoires in COVID-19. Clones were read by immunoSEQ multiplex PCR, and TCRdb kept only the in-frame ones, dropping some. There are a few hundred thousand clones in the sample; around nine tenths occur only once, and roughly 9.4% lies in the top ten. The sequenced sample was PBMCs or T cells enriched from blood (not recorded which). The receptors were gathered from a woman aged 50 to 60 who had recovered from COVID-19.

A note on this clone: Other DNA sequences from this sample encode an identical CDR3 as well. The genes are TRBV29-1 and TRBJ1-3; D remains unclear. The CDR3 spans 12 residues. V dropped 6 bases and J dropped 1 base, with 7 bases sitting between them. The germline gives CDR1 SQVTM, CDR2 ANQGSEA. The CDR3 region is CSVRISGNTIYF. CDR3 nucleotides: TGCAGCGTCAGGATATCTGGAAACACCATATATTTT.

Concerning this clone: The junction differs from germline at one of its ends, possibly a read error. This chain connects TRBV27 to TRBJ2-3; the D is unclear. Germline V CDR1 and CDR2: MNHEY, SMNVEV (reference sequence). The CDR3 has 12 residues. CDR3 DNA sequence: TGTGCCGGCAGTCGGGTTGGTGGCTCGTCTTATTTT. Protein product: CAGSRVGGSSYF.

The V gene is TRBV9, the J gene TRBJ2-3; 10 positions match TRBD1. The CDR3 has 16 residues. Germline trimming cut 4 bases from V and 0 bases from J; bases unmatched to any gene: 5. CDR1 is SGDLS, CDR2 YYNGEE, per germline. The CDR3 DNA sequence: TGTGCCAGCAGCCCGGGACAGGGGACTAGCACAGATACGCAGTATTTT. Residues: CASSPGQGTSTDTQYF.

The chain uses TRBV2 and TRBJ2-1; TRBD1 matches 10 bases. The V segment lost 5 bases and the J segment 6 bases; nucleotides outside the gene matches: 7. Germline V gives CDR1 SNHLY, CDR2 FYNNEI. There are 15 residues in the CDR3. Written as DNA, the CDR3 is TGTGCCAGCAGTACCCGGGACAGGGGTTCCAATGAGCAGTTCTTC. The encoded protein is CASSTRDRGSNEQFF.

The gene calls are TRBV5-1 and TRBJ2-1; 8 nucleotides align to TRBD2. V gave up 4 bases and J gave up 5 bases; unmatched junction bases: 5. The CDR3 has 14 residues. Germline assignment: CDR1 SGHRS and CDR2 YFSETQ. The CDR3 region is CASSLRRGDNEQFF. In DNA, the CDR3 is TGCGCCAGCAGCCTGAGGCGGGGGGACAATGAGCAGTTCTTC.

The chain recombines TRBV27 with TRBJ2-7; possibly TRBD1 for D (7 bases). The CDR3 runs 15 residues. With 3 bases removed from V and 0 bases from J, the gap between germline ends came to 12 bases. The V gene's germline CDR1 is MNHEY and CDR2 SMNVEV (reference sequence). In nucleotides, the CDR3 is TGTGCCAGCAGTTTGGCAGGGGGGAGCTCCTACGAGCAGTACTTC. This translates into CASSLAGGSSYEQYF.

This clone turned up a few times. V is TRBV2 and J is TRBJ2-7; 11 nucleotides match TRBD2. The J segment lost 4 bases and the V segment lost 7 bases, leaving 6 bases of the junction unmatched. CDR1 is SNHLY, CDR2 FYNNEI, per germline. The CDR3 has 14 residues. CDR3 nucleotides: TGTGCCAGCAATAGGGGACTAGCGGTTTACGAGCAGTACTTC. Residues: CASNRGLAVYEQYF.

The count of this clone is one. The chain joins TRBV4-3 to TRBJ1-2; D gene uncertain. Trimming took off 5 bases at V and 4 bases at J, with 11 bases between the two ends. This CDR3 has 13 amino acids. Germline CDR1 is LGHNA and CDR2 is YSLEER. The CDR3 protein is CASSTRPFYGYTF. CDR3 DNA sequence: TGCGCCAGCAGCACCAGGCCCTTCTATGGCTACACCTTC.

V and J are TRBV18 and TRBJ1-2, with a possible D match to TRBD1 (5 bases). V was pared by 3 bases and J by 6 bases, with 23 bases between. This CDR3 comprises 17 residues. Germline values: CDR1 KGHSH, CDR2 LQKENI. The DNA for the CDR3 is TGTGCCAGCTCACCCGGACTAGGGGACGTAAATCTCGATGGCTACACCTTC. Translated: CASSPGLGDVNLDGYTF.

CDR3: CASGFIATGELFF. CDR3 DNA sequence: TGTGCTAGTGGTTTTATAGCGACCGGGGAGCTGTTTTTT. This rearrangement joins TRBV12-5 to TRBJ2-2; TRBD2 is a possible D gene (5 bases). From germline, CDR1 is LGHNT and CDR2 FRNRAP. Trimming stripped 3 bases from V and 5 bases from J, with 7 bases between. The CDR3 is 13 amino acids.

The V and J genes are TRBV5-1 and TRBJ2-5, with 7 bases matching TRBD2. The germline V gene encodes CDR1 SGHRS and CDR2 YFSETQ. Trimming cost V 4 bases and J 3 bases; bases outside gene matches: 12. The CDR3 has 16 residues. The CDR3 protein is CASSPSLGAGEETQYF. The CDR3 coding sequence is TGCGCCAGCAGCCCATCCCTTGGGGCGGGGGAAGAGACCCAGTACTTC.

This clone has a handful of counts. V is TRBV5-8 and J is TRBJ1-3; D remains ambiguous. Between the trimmed V and J ends, which lost 2 bases and 2 bases, there was a span of 11 bases. The germline V gene has CDR1 SGHTS and CDR2 YDEGEE. This CDR3 is 15 amino acids long. The CDR3 DNA sequence: TGTGCCAGCAGCTTTAAGGGAGTCGCTGGAAACACCATATATTTT. Translation: CASSFKGVAGNTIYF.

CDR3 amino acids: CASSLAGTGLYQPQHF. The DNA of the CDR3 is TGTGCCAGCAGCTTGGCGGGGACAGGGCTTTATCAGCCCCAGCATTTT. The chain has TRBV5-8 and TRBJ1-5, with TRBD1 identical over 9 bases. V shed 0 bases and J 5 bases; nucleotides not matched to a gene: 6. CDR3 length: 16 residues. The germline V gene has CDR1 SGHTS and CDR2 YDEGEE. The variable domain in full, completed from reference TRBV5-8 and TRBJ1-5, reads EAGVTQSPTHLIKTRGQQATLRCSPISGHTSVYWYQQALGLGLQFLLWYDEGEERNRGNFPPRFSGRQFPNYSSELNVNALELEDSALYLCASSLAGTGLYQPQHFGDGTRLSIL.